The rows below give T cell receptor beta chains drawn from one sample of a study of graft-versus-host responses after intestinal transplantation. No cognate antigen is known for these TCRs. Generated by immunoSEQ multiplex PCR, the TCRdb table keeps only in-frame clones and is missing some. The sample records tens of thousands of clones, roughly 89% being singletons. The material sequenced was unstimulated CD8+ T cells sorted from spleen or lymph node cells, taken before transplant. Every receptor here comes from a human donor who was the organ donor for an intestinal transplant. Each CDR3 is given with its conserved first and last residue. Each record gives: J gene, D gene, V gene, clone size, CDR3 length, CDR3 protein, CDR3 DNA. The D gene is left open where the match is weak. Clone size appears in some rows only: once, few, many, or a class for an expanded clone.

j_call: TRBJ2-2; d_call: NA; v_call: TRBV27; clone_size: NA; cdr3_length: 15; cdr3_aa: CASSLSLAFGGELFF; cdr3_nt: TGTGCCAGCAGTTTATCCCTAGCTTTTGGCGGGGAGCTGTTTTTT
j_call: TRBJ1-1; d_call: NA; v_call: TRBV20-1; clone_size: NA; cdr3_length: 11; cdr3_aa: CSALQGAEAFF; cdr3_nt: TGCAGTGCTCTACAGGGAGCTGAAGCTTTCTTT
j_call: TRBJ1-5; d_call: TRBD1; v_call: TRBV19; clone_size: NA; cdr3_length: 13; cdr3_aa: CASTWTGAQPQHF; cdr3_nt: TGTGCCAGTACCTGGACAGGGGCTCAGCCCCAGCATTTT
j_call: TRBJ2-2; d_call: TRBD2; v_call: TRBV29-1; clone_size: once; cdr3_length: 18; cdr3_aa: CSAASQLEGGSNTGELFF; cdr3_nt: TGCAGCGCCGCCTCTCAGTTGGAGGGAGGGTCGAACACCGGGGAGCTGTTTTTT
j_call: TRBJ2-1; d_call: TRBD2; v_call: TRBV10-3; clone_size: NA; cdr3_length: 17; cdr3_aa: CAISDPSSGVLGPGGFF; cdr3_nt: TGTGCCATCAGTGACCCGTCTTCAGGAGTTCTGGGACCGGGAGGGTTCTTC
j_call: TRBJ2-1; d_call: TRBD2; v_call: TRBV29-1; clone_size: NA; cdr3_length: 13; cdr3_aa: CSLRTSGVFEQFF; cdr3_nt: TGCAGCCTCCGGACTAGCGGGGTCTTTGAGCAGTTCTTC
j_call: TRBJ1-2; d_call: NA; v_call: TRBV7-9; clone_size: NA; cdr3_length: 13; cdr3_aa: CASRYRPGYGYTF; cdr3_nt: TGTGCCAGCAGGTACAGGCCTGGGTATGGCTACACCTTC
j_call: TRBJ2-1; d_call: TRBD1; v_call: TRBV4-3; clone_size: once; cdr3_length: 18; cdr3_aa: CASSQDPAGQGGYNEQFF; cdr3_nt: TGCGCCAGCAGCCAAGATCCTGCTGGACAGGGTGGTTACAATGAGCAGTTCTTC
j_call: TRBJ2-2; d_call: TRBD2; v_call: TRBV7-9; clone_size: NA; cdr3_length: 15; cdr3_aa: CASSSSSGDTGELFF; cdr3_nt: TGTGCCAGCAGCTCATCTAGCGGGGACACCGGGGAGCTGTTTTTT
j_call: TRBJ2-2; d_call: TRBD2; v_call: TRBV11-2; clone_size: NA; cdr3_length: 17; cdr3_aa: CASSPSHSGGYTGELFF; cdr3_nt: TGTGCCAGCAGCCCCTCCCATAGCGGGGGTTACACCGGGGAGCTGTTTTTT
j_call: TRBJ2-4; d_call: NA; v_call: TRBV9; clone_size: NA; cdr3_length: 15; cdr3_aa: CASSVNPSAKNIQYF; cdr3_nt: TGTGCCAGCAGCGTAAACCCTAGCGCCAAAAACATTCAGTACTTC
j_call: TRBJ2-1; d_call: NA; v_call: TRBV6-6; clone_size: NA; cdr3_length: 14; cdr3_aa: CASSNGGFYNEQFF; cdr3_nt: TGTGCCAGCAGTAACGGGGGTTTCTACAATGAGCAGTTCTTC
j_call: TRBJ2-1; d_call: NA; v_call: TRBV29-1; clone_size: NA; cdr3_length: 13; cdr3_aa: CSVAGGRGNEQFF; cdr3_nt: TGCAGCGTTGCAGGGGGGCGGGGCAATGAGCAGTTCTTC
j_call: TRBJ1-3; d_call: NA; v_call: TRBV7-6; clone_size: NA; cdr3_length: 15; cdr3_aa: CASSPTSSSGNTIYF; cdr3_nt: TGTGCCAGCAGCCCCACATCTAGCTCTGGAAACACCATATATTTT
j_call: TRBJ2-1; d_call: NA; v_call: TRBV2; clone_size: NA; cdr3_length: 15; cdr3_aa: CASSPGTTTYNEQFF; cdr3_nt: TGTGCCAGCAGTCCCGGGACAACCACCTACAATGAGCAGTTCTTC
j_call: TRBJ1-2; d_call: NA; v_call: TRBV29-1; clone_size: NA; cdr3_length: 14; cdr3_aa: CSGLTGLSNYGYTF; cdr3_nt: TGCAGCGGACTCACAGGATTATCTAACTATGGCTACACCTTC
j_call: TRBJ2-5; d_call: NA; v_call: TRBV4-3; clone_size: NA; cdr3_length: 14; cdr3_aa: CASSQDASTGTQYF; cdr3_nt: TGCGCCAGCAGCCAAGATGCTAGCACGGGGACCCAGTACTTC
j_call: TRBJ2-3; d_call: TRBD2; v_call: TRBV10-3; clone_size: NA; cdr3_length: 18; cdr3_aa: CAISETGTSGGPADTQYF; cdr3_nt: TGTGCCATCAGTGAGACCGGGACTAGCGGGGGTCCCGCAGATACGCAGTATTTT
j_call: TRBJ1-1; d_call: TRBD1; v_call: TRBV9; clone_size: NA; cdr3_length: 19; cdr3_aa: CASSTPGQGLLGGNTEAFF; cdr3_nt: TGTGCCAGCAGCACTCCGGGACAGGGCTTGCTAGGAGGGAACACTGAAGCTTTCTTT
j_call: TRBJ2-1; d_call: NA; v_call: TRBV6-6; clone_size: NA; cdr3_length: 11; cdr3_aa: CASFVQAEQFF; cdr3_nt: TGTGCCAGCTTCGTTCAGGCTGAGCAGTTCTTC
j_call: TRBJ1-1; d_call: NA; v_call: TRBV6-5; clone_size: once; cdr3_length: 12; cdr3_aa: CASRSQGTEAFF; cdr3_nt: TGTGCCAGCAGAAGCCAGGGCACTGAAGCTTTCTTT
j_call: TRBJ2-2; d_call: TRBD2; v_call: TRBV10-1; clone_size: NA; cdr3_length: 15; cdr3_aa: CASSEGLAGTGELFF; cdr3_nt: TGCGCCAGCAGTGAAGGGCTAGCGGGTACCGGGGAGCTGTTTTTT
j_call: TRBJ1-5; d_call: NA; v_call: TRBV28; clone_size: NA; cdr3_length: 17; cdr3_aa: CASTHRGGFYSNQPQHF; cdr3_nt: TGTGCCAGCACCCACCGGGGAGGGTTCTATAGCAATCAGCCCCAGCATTTT
j_call: TRBJ1-6; d_call: NA; v_call: TRBV7-3; clone_size: few; cdr3_length: 15; cdr3_aa: CASSFGQAPDFALHF; cdr3_nt: TGTGCCAGCAGCTTCGGCCAGGCGCCGGACTTTGCCCTCCACTTT
j_call: TRBJ1-5; d_call: NA; v_call: TRBV19; clone_size: NA; cdr3_length: 16; cdr3_aa: CASSLQGTYSNQPQHF; cdr3_nt: TGTGCCAGTAGTTTACAGGGAACTTATAGCAATCAGCCCCAGCATTTT
j_call: TRBJ1-5; d_call: NA; v_call: TRBV6-1; clone_size: NA; cdr3_length: 15; cdr3_aa: CASSEAFGGTQPQHF; cdr3_nt: TGTGCCAGCAGTGAAGCGTTTGGAGGGACGCAGCCCCAGCATTTT
j_call: TRBJ1-5; d_call: NA; v_call: TRBV19; clone_size: few; cdr3_length: 13; cdr3_aa: CASSIRGREPQHF; cdr3_nt: TGTGCCAGTAGTATTAGGGGTCGCGAGCCCCAGCATTTT
j_call: TRBJ2-2; d_call: NA; v_call: TRBV28; clone_size: NA; cdr3_length: 13; cdr3_aa: CAGGPIFTGELFF; cdr3_nt: TGTGCCGGGGGCCCTATCTTCACCGGGGAGCTGTTTTTT
j_call: TRBJ1-1; d_call: TRBD1; v_call: TRBV6-6; clone_size: NA; cdr3_length: 15; cdr3_aa: CASSNSGTGNTEAFF; cdr3_nt: TGTGCCAGCAGTAATTCCGGGACAGGGAACACTGAAGCTTTCTTT
j_call: TRBJ1-5; d_call: TRBD1; v_call: TRBV5-6; clone_size: NA; cdr3_length: 14; cdr3_aa: CASSFHRGGQPQHF; cdr3_nt: TGTGCCAGCAGCTTCCACAGGGGCGGGCAGCCCCAGCATTTT
j_call: TRBJ1-5; d_call: NA; v_call: TRBV5-6; clone_size: NA; cdr3_length: 15; cdr3_aa: CASSIRPGDNQPQHF; cdr3_nt: TGTGCCAGCAGCATCAGACCAGGGGACAATCAGCCCCAGCATTTT
j_call: TRBJ2-1; d_call: NA; v_call: TRBV6-1; clone_size: NA; cdr3_length: 15; cdr3_aa: CAIGHGRGTYNEQFF; cdr3_nt: TGTGCCATCGGGCATGGGCGGGGAACCTACAATGAGCAGTTCTTC
j_call: TRBJ1-2; d_call: TRBD1; v_call: TRBV5-1; clone_size: NA; cdr3_length: 14; cdr3_aa: CASSFKWTGDGYTF; cdr3_nt: TGCGCCAGCAGCTTTAAATGGACAGGGGATGGCTACACCTTC
j_call: TRBJ1-1; d_call: NA; v_call: TRBV19; clone_size: NA; cdr3_length: 13; cdr3_aa: CASREGVNTEAFF; cdr3_nt: TGTGCCAGTAGAGAGGGTGTGAACACTGAAGCTTTCTTT
j_call: TRBJ2-3; d_call: NA; v_call: TRBV19; clone_size: NA; cdr3_length: 14; cdr3_aa: CASSLAEEADTQYF; cdr3_nt: TGTGCCAGTAGTTTGGCGGAGGAGGCAGATACGCAGTATTTT
j_call: TRBJ1-1; d_call: NA; v_call: TRBV19; clone_size: NA; cdr3_length: 13; cdr3_aa: CASSISGNTEAFF; cdr3_nt: TGTGCCAGTAGTATATCGGGAAACACTGAAGCTTTCTTT
j_call: TRBJ1-4; d_call: NA; v_call: TRBV11-2; clone_size: NA; cdr3_length: 15; cdr3_aa: CASSWGGPTNEKLFF; cdr3_nt: TGTGCCAGCAGCTGGGGCGGCCCAACTAATGAAAAACTGTTTTTT
j_call: TRBJ1-1; d_call: NA; v_call: TRBV9; clone_size: NA; cdr3_length: 15; cdr3_aa: CASSAWTQKNTEAFF; cdr3_nt: TGTGCCAGCAGCGCCTGGACACAGAAGAACACTGAAGCTTTCTTT